One sample yielded the 10 T cell receptor beta chains listed below, sequenced in a study of shared T cell receptors in the human thymus. Data came from immunoSEQ multiplex PCR; TCRdb stores just in-frame clones and leaves some out. The sample records 640,000 or so clones, over 75% being singletons. A further study also used this sample, focusing on human thymus T cells.

The sequenced sample was thymocytes. These receptors were obtained from a boy in the first two years of life with a congenital heart defect.

This sequence joins TRBV25-1 and TRBJ2-2; TRBD1 agrees at 9 bases. The CDR3 consists of 15 residues. Losses at the gene ends were 9 bases for V and 4 bases for J; bases not matched to a gene: 9. CDR1 and CDR2 (germline): MGHDK, SYGVNS. CDR3 residues: CARPLQDRGTGELFF. The CDR3 coding sequence is TGTGCCAGGCCCCTCCAGGACAGGGGCACCGGGGAGCTGTTTTTT.

The CDR3 DNA follows: TGCGCCAGCAGCCAAGAGCTGAGGTTCCCGAACACCGGGGAGCTGTTTTTT. Its protein product is CASSQELRFPNTGELFF. The genes are TRBV4-1 and TRBJ2-2; D not resolved. The germline gives CDR1 MGHRA, CDR2 YSYEKL. The germline V and J ends were trimmed by 0 bases and 0 bases, with 11 bases remaining between them. This CDR3 comprises 17 residues.

This clone was found a few times. The chain links TRBV28 to TRBJ1-5, with 9 nucleotides matching TRBD1. CDR3 length: 14 amino acids. Germline V gene lookup returns CDR1 MDHEN and CDR2 SYDVKM. J lost 15 bases, V lost 5 bases, and 14 bases had no gene match. CDR3 loop: CASSQTGTGSQGHF. The CDR3 nucleotides are TGTGCCAGCAGTCAAACCGGGACAGGGAGCCAGGGGCATTTT.

The V gene is TRBV7-2, the J gene TRBJ2-5; D remains unclear. The CDR3 runs 13 residues. Looked up from germline, CDR1 is SGHTA and CDR2 is FQGNSA. V was trimmed by 3 bases and J by 1 base, leaving 6 bases between them. This chain's CDR3 is CASSFVVQETQYF. CDR3 in DNA: TGTGCCAGCAGCTTCGTCGTCCAAGAGACCCAGTACTTC.

The gene calls are TRBV30 and TRBJ1-1; D is possibly TRBD1 (6 bases). Germline lookup yields CDR1 GTSNPN and CDR2 SVGIG (reference sequence). Trimming took off 2 bases at V and 1 base at J, with 8 bases between the two ends. CDR3 length: 13 residues. CDR3 protein: CAWSLTGNTEAFF. CDR3 nucleotide sequence: TGTGCCTGGAGTTTGACAGGGAACACTGAAGCTTTCTTT.

The J gene is TRBJ1-2, the V gene TRBV30, with 10 positions matching TRBD1. The CDR3 has 19 residues. V gave up 0 bases and J gave up 0 bases; unmatched junction bases: 13. The germline V gene encodes CDR1 GTSNPN and CDR2 SVGIG (reference sequence). The CDR3: CAWSVRTGGKEETNYGYTF. The DNA for the CDR3 is TGTGCCTGGAGTGTAAGGACAGGGGGTAAAGAGGAAACTAACTATGGCTACACCTTC.

This clone showed up just a few times. The V and J genes are TRBV4-3 and TRBJ1-2, with 7 bases identical to TRBD1. CDR1 and CDR2 from the germline V gene are LGHNA and YSLEER. V was clipped by 3 bases and J by 2 bases; unmatched bases: 0. The CDR3 spans 13 residues. CDR3 protein: CASSQDRNYGYTF. The CDR3 DNA reads TGCGCCAGCAGCCAGGACAGGAACTATGGCTACACCTTC.

This clone was observed a single time. The V and J genes are TRBV28 and TRBJ2-7, with 9 bases aligning to TRBD1. The V segment lost 3 bases and the J segment 1 base; nucleotides outside the gene matches: 13. CDR1 and CDR2 from the germline V gene are MDHEN and SYDVKM. The CDR3 runs to 18 residues. In DNA, the CDR3 is TGTGCCAGCAGTTTCTCCGCTTCCGGGACAGGGATTTCCTACGAGCAGTACTTC. Protein sequence: CASSFSASGTGISYEQYF. Based on the CDR3 plus reference TRBV28 and TRBJ2-7, the full variable domain is DVKVTQSSRYLVKRTGEKVFLECVQDMDHENMFWYRQDPGLGLRLIYFSYDVKMKEKGDIPEGYSVSREKKERFSLILESASTNQTSMYLCASSFSASGTGISYEQYFGPGTRLTVT.

This clone was seen more than once but under ten times. The V gene is TRBV5-1, the J gene TRBJ2-3, with a weak D call TRBD2 (6 bases). V shed 1 base and J shed 1 base, with 16 bases lying between them. Germline V gives CDR1 SGHRS, CDR2 YFSETQ. The CDR3 sequence is 17 residues long. The DNA for the CDR3 is TGCGCCAGCAGCTTGCGGAGGGGACGGGACGGCACAGATACGCAGTATTTT. Its protein is CASSLRRGRDGTDTQYF.

The chain recombines TRBV7-9 with TRBJ2-1; 9 bases agree with TRBD2. The V gene end was trimmed by 6 bases and the J gene end by 1 base; junction bases not matched to a gene: 7. This CDR3 region has 16 residues. Germline V gene lookup returns CDR1 SEHNR and CDR2 FQNEAQ (reference sequence). As DNA, the CDR3 is TGTGCCAGCAGTGGTAGCGGGGGAGGGTCCTACAATGAGCAGTTCTTC. It encodes CASSGSGGGSYNEQFF. The full variable domain, with the rest looked up from reference TRBV7-9 and TRBJ2-1, is DTGVSQNPRHKITKRGQNVTFRCDPISEHNRLYWYRQTLGQGPEFLTYFQNEAQLEKSRLLSDRFSAERPKGSFSTLEIQRTEQGDSAMYLCASSGSGGGSYNEQFFGPGTRLTVL.